This note documents a single T cell receptor (beta chain) sequence. V trimming: 6 bases; J trimming: 15 bases; junction bases outside the gene matches: 11. In germline, CDR1 is MDHEN, CDR2 SYDVKM. The CDR3 is 12 amino acids. This sample stems from a study of blood T cell repertoires in COVID-19. Turning to the study itself: COVID-19 samples, acute and convalescent, were from the United States, Italy and Spain. PBMCs, B-cell-depleted T cells, or T cells provided the cDNA or gDNA that made up the material.

How the authors handled the data: Amplification of reference gene primers provided the estimated nucleated cell counts. TCRdb's copy holds only in-frame clones and misses some; the assay was immunoSEQ multiplex PCR. The V and J calls and clone size are taken from that table; D and trimming were inferred from the DNA. This sample carries some 390,000 clones, approximately 86% of them seen once, and the ten largest clones take 3%. This sequence joins TRBV28 and TRBJ1-5, with 7 bases aligning to TRBD1. This TCR was recovered from a human donor in a cohort sampled during active COVID-19. The source material was peripheral blood. CDR3: CASRLLSGDRHF. CDR3 bases: TGTGCCAGCAGGCTACTCTCAGGGGACAGGCATTTT.